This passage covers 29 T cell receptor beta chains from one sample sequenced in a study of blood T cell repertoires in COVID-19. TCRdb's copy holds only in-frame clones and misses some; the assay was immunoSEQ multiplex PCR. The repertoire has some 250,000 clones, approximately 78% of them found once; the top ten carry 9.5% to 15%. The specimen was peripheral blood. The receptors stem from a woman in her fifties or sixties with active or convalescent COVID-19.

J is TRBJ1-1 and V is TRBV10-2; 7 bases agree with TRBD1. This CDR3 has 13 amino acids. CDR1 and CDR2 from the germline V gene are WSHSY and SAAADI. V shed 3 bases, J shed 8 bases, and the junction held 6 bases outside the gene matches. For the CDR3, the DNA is TGCGCCAGCAGTGATCCAGGGACAGTAGAAGCTTTCTTT. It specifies CASSDPGTVEAFF.

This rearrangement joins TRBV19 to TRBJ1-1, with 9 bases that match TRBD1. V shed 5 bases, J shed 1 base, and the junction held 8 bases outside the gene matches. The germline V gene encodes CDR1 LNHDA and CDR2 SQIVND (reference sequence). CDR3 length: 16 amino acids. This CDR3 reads CASSFRTGAGNTEAFF. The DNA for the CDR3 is TGTGCCAGTAGTTTCCGGACAGGGGCAGGGAACACTGAAGCTTTCTTT.

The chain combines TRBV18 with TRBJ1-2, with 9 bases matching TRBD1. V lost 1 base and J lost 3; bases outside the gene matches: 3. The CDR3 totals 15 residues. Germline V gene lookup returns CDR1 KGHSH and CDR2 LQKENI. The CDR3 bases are TGTGCCAGCTCACCACTACAGGGGGCTTACTATGGCTACACCTTC. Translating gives CASSPLQGAYYGYTF.

The DNA of the CDR3 is TGTGCCAGTAGTTTGACAGGGGGTACCTACAATGAGCAGTTCTTC. It codes for CASSLTGGTYNEQFF. This rearrangement joins TRBV19 to TRBJ2-1, with TRBD1 matching over 9 bases. Germline loops: CDR1 LNHDA, CDR2 SQIVND (reference sequence). This CDR3 is 15 amino acids long. The junction had 4 bases not matched to a gene; V was cut back by 5 bases and J by 2 bases.

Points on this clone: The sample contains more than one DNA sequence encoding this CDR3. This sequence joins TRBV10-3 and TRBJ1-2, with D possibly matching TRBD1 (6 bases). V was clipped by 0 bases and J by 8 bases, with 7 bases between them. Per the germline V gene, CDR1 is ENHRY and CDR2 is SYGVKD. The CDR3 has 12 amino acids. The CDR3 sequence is CAISESDRGYTF. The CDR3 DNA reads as TGTGCCATCAGTGAGTCGGACAGAGGCTACACCTTC.

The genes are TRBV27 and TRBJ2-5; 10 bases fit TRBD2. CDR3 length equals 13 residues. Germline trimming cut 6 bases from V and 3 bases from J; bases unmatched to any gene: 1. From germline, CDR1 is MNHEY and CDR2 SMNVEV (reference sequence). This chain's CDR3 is CASRGLAEETQYF. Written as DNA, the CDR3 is TGTGCCAGCAGAGGACTAGCGGAAGAGACCCAGTACTTC.

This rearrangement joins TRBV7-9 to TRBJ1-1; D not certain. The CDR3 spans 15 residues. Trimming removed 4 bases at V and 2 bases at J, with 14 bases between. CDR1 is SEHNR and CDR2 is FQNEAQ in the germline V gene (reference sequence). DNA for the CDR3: TGTGCCAGCAGCTCTTACTCGAGCTTAAACACTGAAGCTTTCTTT. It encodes CASSSYSSLNTEAFF.

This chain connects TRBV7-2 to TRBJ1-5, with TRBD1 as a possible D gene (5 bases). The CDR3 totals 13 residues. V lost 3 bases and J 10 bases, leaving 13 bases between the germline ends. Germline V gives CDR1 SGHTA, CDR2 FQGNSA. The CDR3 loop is CASSLGRARPQHF. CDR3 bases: TGTGCCAGCAGCTTGGGCAGGGCCCGACCCCAGCATTTT.

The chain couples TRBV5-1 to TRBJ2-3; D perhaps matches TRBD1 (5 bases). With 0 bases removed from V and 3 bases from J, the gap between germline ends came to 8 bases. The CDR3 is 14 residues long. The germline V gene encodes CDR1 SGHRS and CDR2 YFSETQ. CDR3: CASSLGTLTDTQYF. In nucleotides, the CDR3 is TGCGCCAGCAGCTTGGGGACATTAACAGATACGCAGTATTTT.

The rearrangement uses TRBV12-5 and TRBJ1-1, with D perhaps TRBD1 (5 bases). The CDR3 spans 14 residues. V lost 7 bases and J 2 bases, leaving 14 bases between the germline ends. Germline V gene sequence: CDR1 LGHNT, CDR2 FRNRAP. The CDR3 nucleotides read TGTGCTAGTGCCCCGCAGGGCAGTAACACTGAAGCTTTCTTT. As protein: CASAPQGSNTEAFF.

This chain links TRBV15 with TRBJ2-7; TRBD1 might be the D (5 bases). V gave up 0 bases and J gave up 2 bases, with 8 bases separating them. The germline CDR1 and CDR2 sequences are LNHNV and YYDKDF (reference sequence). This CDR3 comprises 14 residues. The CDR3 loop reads CATSRDLGPYEQYF. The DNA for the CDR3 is TGTGCCACCAGCAGAGATCTGGGGCCCTACGAGCAGTACTTC.

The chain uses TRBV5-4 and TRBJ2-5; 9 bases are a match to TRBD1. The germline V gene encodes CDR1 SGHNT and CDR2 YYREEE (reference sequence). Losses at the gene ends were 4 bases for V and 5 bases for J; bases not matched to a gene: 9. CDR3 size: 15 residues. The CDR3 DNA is TGTGCCAGCAGCGCGGACAGGGGTTCCCGGGAGACCCAGTACTTC. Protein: CASSADRGSRETQYF.

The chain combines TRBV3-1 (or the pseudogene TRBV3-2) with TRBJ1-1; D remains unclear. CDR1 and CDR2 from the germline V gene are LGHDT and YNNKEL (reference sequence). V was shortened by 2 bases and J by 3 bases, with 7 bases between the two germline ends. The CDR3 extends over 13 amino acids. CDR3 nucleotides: TGTGCCAGCAGCCAATCTATGGACACTGAAGCTTTCTTT. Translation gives CASSQSMDTEAFF.

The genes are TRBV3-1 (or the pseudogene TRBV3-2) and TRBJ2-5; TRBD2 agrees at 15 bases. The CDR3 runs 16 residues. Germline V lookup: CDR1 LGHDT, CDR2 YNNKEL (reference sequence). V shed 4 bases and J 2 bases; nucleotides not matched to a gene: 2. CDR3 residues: CASSLGLAGGQETQYF. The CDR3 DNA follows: TGTGCCAGCAGCCTCGGACTAGCGGGGGGGCAAGAGACCCAGTACTTC.

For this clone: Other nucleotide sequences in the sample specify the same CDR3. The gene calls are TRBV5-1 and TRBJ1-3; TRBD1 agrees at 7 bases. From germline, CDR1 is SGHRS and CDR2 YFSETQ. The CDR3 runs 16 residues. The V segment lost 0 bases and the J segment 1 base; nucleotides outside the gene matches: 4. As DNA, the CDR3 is TGCGCCAGCAGCTTGGGACAGGGAGGATCTGGAAACACCATATATTTT. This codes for CASSLGQGGSGNTIYF.

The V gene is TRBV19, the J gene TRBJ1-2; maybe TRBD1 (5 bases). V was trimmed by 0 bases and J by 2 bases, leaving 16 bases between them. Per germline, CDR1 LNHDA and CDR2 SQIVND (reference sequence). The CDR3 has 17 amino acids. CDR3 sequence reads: CASSIETGGTLNYGYTF. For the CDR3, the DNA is TGTGCCAGTAGTATAGAGACCGGGGGGACTCTCAACTATGGCTACACCTTC.

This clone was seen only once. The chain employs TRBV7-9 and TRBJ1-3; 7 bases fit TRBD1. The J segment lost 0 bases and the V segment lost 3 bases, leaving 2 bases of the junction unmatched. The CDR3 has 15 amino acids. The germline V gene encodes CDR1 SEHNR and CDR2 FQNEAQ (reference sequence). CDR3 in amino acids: CASSFRGSSGNTIYF. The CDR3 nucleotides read TGTGCCAGCAGCTTCAGGGGGAGCTCTGGAAACACCATATATTTT.

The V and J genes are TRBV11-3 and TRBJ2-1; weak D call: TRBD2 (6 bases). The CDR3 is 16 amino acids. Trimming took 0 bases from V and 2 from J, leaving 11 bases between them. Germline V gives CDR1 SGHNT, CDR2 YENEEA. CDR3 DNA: TGTGCCAGCAGCTTAGAGTACGCGGGGACCTACAATGAGCAGTTCTTC. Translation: CASSLEYAGTYNEQFF.

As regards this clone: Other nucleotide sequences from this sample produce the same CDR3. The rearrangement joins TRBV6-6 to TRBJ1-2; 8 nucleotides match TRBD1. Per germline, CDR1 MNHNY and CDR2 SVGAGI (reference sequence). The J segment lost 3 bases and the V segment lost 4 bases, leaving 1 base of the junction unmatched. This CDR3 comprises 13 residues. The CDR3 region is CASSSTGDYGYTF. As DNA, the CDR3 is TGTGCCAGCAGTTCGACAGGGGACTATGGCTACACCTTC.

The CDR3 loop is CASSLGASSGGLETQYF. The CDR3 bases are TGTGCCAGCAGCTTAGGCGCATCTAGCGGGGGACTTGAGACCCAGTACTTC. The chain combines TRBV7-9 with TRBJ2-5; 10 nucleotides match TRBD2. Germline-derived CDR1 and CDR2 are SEHNR and FQNEAQ (reference sequence). V lost 1 base and J lost 5; bases outside the gene matches: 10. This CDR3 has 17 residues.

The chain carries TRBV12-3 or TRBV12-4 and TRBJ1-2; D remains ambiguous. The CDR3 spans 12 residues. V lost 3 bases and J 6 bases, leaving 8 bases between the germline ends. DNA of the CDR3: TGTGCCAGCAGTTTCGAGGGAGATGGCTACACCTTC. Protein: CASSFEGDGYTF.

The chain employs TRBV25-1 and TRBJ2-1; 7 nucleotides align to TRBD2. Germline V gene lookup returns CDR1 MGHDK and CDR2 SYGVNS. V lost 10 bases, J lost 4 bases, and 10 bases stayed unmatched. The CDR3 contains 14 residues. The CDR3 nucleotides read TGTGCCACCACACGGGGAGGGCTTTACAATGAGCAGTTCTTC. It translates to CATTRGGLYNEQFF. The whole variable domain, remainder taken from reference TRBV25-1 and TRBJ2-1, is EADIYQTPRYLVIGTGKKITLECSQTMGHDKMYWYQQDPGMELHLIHYSYGVNSTEKGDLSSESTVSRIRTEHFPLTLESARPSHTSQYLCATTRGGLYNEQFFGPGTRLTVL.

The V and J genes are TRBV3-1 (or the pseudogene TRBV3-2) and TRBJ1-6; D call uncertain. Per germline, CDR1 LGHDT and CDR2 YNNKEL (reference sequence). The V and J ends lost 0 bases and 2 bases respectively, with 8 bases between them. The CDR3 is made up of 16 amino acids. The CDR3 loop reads CASSQDTGAYNSPLHF. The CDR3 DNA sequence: TGTGCCAGCAGCCAAGATACGGGAGCCTATAATTCACCCCTCCACTTT.

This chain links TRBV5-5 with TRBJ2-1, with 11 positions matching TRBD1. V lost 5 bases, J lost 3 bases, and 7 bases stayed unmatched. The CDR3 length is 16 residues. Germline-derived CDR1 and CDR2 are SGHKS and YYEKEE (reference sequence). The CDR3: CASRPGQGAGYNEQFF. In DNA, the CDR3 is TGTGCCAGCAGACCCGGACAGGGGGCTGGCTACAATGAGCAGTTCTTC.

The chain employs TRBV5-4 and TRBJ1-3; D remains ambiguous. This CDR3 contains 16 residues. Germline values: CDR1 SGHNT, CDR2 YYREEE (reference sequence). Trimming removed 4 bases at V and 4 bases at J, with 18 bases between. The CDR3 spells CASSLSGGIAGNTIYF. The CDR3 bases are TGTGCCAGCAGCCTTTCGGGCGGGATCGCGGGAAACACCATATATTTT.

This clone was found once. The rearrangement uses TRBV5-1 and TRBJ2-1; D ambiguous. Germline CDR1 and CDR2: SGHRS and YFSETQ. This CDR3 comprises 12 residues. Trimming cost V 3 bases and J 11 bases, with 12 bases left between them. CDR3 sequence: CASSSSFQKQFF. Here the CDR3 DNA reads TGCGCCAGCAGCTCCTCATTTCAGAAGCAGTTCTTC.

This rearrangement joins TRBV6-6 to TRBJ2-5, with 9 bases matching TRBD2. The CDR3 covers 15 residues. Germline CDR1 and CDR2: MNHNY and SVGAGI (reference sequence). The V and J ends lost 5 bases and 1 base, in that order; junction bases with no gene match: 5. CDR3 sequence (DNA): TGTGCCAGCAGTCGAAGCGGGGGGCCCCAAGAGACCCAGTACTTC. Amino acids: CASSRSGGPQETQYF.

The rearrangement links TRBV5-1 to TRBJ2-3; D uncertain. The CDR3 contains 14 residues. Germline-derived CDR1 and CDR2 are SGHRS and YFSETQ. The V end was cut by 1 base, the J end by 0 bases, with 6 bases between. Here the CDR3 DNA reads TGCGCCAGCAGCTTGCCAGCGAGCACAGATACGCAGTATTTT. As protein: CASSLPASTDTQYF.

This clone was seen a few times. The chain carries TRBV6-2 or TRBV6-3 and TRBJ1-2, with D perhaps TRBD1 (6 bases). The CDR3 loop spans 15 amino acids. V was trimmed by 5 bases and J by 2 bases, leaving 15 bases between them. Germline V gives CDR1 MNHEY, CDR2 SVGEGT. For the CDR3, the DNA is TGTGCCAGCAGTCCCCGAGGGGGATCGAACTATGGCTACACCTTC. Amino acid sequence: CASSPRGGSNYGYTF.